This section outlines one T cell receptor (beta chain) sequence together with its context. The sample comes from a study of shared clonotypes between healthy human individuals. Only in-frame clones appear in the TCRdb table, and some are missing; sequencing was by immunoSEQ multiplex PCR. The table lists some 580,000 clones, around 97% of them singletons. V lost 3 bases and J lost 1, with 16 bases in between. The CDR3 extends over 16 amino acids. The germline gives CDR1 MGHRA, CDR2 YSYEKL. The receptor was isolated from a woman aged 25 to 39 in good health. The rearrangement uses TRBV4-1 and TRBJ2-7; tentatively, D is TRBD1 or TRBD2 (5 bases each). Specimen: naive CD4+ T cells sorted from blood. The subset: CD45RA+ positively selected. CDR3 bases: TGCGCCAGCAGCCATATGGGCCGGGACGAGTCCTACGAGCAGTACTTC. This gives the protein CASSHMGRDESYEQYF.